This T cell receptor (beta chain) was captured by sequencing in a study of blood T cell repertoires in COVID-19. The data were produced by immunoSEQ multiplex PCR, yet TCRdb's version contains in-frame clones alone and is incomplete. This table has roughly 100,000 clones, around 78% appearing once. After removal of 7 bases from V and 10 bases from J, the junction contained 8 bases not matched to a gene. The CDR3 extends over 14 amino acids. Germline assignment: CDR1 MNHEY and CDR2 SVGAGI. The clonotype comes from a man at least 80 years old with COVID-19, enrolled during active disease. The specimen sequenced was peripheral blood. This rearrangement joins TRBV6-5 to TRBJ1-6; 9 nucleotides match TRBD1. The DNA of the CDR3 is TGTGCCAGCAAGGTGACAGGGGGATTGTCACCCCTCCACTTT. Protein product: CASKVTGGLSPLHF.